This TCR beta chain is from a study of blood T cell repertoires in COVID-19. Looking at the study overall: Researchers got acute and convalescent COVID-19 samples from the United States, Italy and Spain.

The CDR3 runs to 13 residues. Germline-derived CDR1 and CDR2 are PRHDT and FYEKMQ (reference sequence). V shed 1 base and J shed 6 bases, with 6 bases lying between them. Authors' methods: Using reference gene primer amplification, nucleated cell counts were estimated. The method was immunoSEQ multiplex PCR; TCRdb's version includes in-frame clones alone and lacks a portion of them. V and J calls and clone size are as listed in that table; D and trimming were resolved from the DNA. The repertoire holds fewer than 85,000 clones, with roughly 82% as singletons. Sample: peripheral blood. The chain employs TRBV13 and TRBJ2-2; possible D gene TRBD1, 5 bases. The sequence derives from a human donor in a cohort sampled during active COVID-19. The CDR3 loop is CASSLVRAGELFF. The CDR3 nucleotides read TGTGCCAGCAGCTTAGTCAGGGCCGGGGAGCTGTTTTTT.